A selection of T cell receptor beta chains follows, all from one sample in a study of graft-versus-host responses after intestinal transplantation. These receptors have no known antigen. Clones were read by immunoSEQ multiplex PCR, and TCRdb kept only the in-frame ones, dropping some. Of 90,000 to 150,000 clones listed, roughly 96% are singletons. Specimen: unstimulated CD8+ T cells sorted from spleen or lymph node cells, collected before intestinal transplant. The source of these receptors is a human donor who received an intestinal transplant. Each CDR3 is given with its conserved first and last residue. A D gene is named only where the DNA matches it firmly. Only some rows state a clone size, as once, few, many or a class for expanded clones.

J gene	D gene	clone size	V gene	CDR3 protein	CDR3 DNA
TRBJ2-7	.	.	TRBV7-7	CASSLGAGIHYEQYF	TGTGCCAGCAGCTTAGGGGCTGGTATACACTACGAGCAGTACTTC
TRBJ2-7	.	.	TRBV18	CASSPTRLSYEQYF	TGTGCCAGCTCACCTACCAGGCTCTCCTACGAGCAGTACTTC
TRBJ1-2	TRBD1	.	TRBV27	CASSRGRDRAFNYGYTF	TGTGCCAGCAGCCGGGGCAGGGACAGGGCTTTTAACTATGGCTACACCTTC
TRBJ2-1	TRBD2	.	TRBV10-3	CASGTSGDNEQFF	TGTGCCAGCGGGACTAGCGGGGACAATGAGCAGTTCTTC
TRBJ1-3	.	.	TRBV7-8	CASSLGRGSGNTIYF	TGTGCCAGCAGCCTGGGACGGGGCTCTGGAAACACCATATATTTT
TRBJ1-1	.	.	TRBV27	CASSLSVGPRGTEAFF	TGTGCCAGCAGTTTATCGGTGGGACCCCGGGGCACTGAAGCTTTCTTT
TRBJ1-5	.	.	TRBV11-2	CASSPSGQPQHF	TGTGCCAGCAGCCCCAGTGGTCAGCCCCAGCATTTT
TRBJ2-1	.	.	TRBV6-1	CASGEHTSSYNEQFF	TGTGCCAGCGGGGAGCACACGAGCTCCTACAATGAGCAGTTCTTC
TRBJ1-2	.	once	TRBV21-1	CASSKEDGRSYGYTF	TGTGCCAGCAGCAAAGAGGACGGGAGGAGCTATGGCTACACCTTC
TRBJ1-2	.	.	TRBV27	CASRERFNYGYTF	TGTGCCAGCAGGGAGAGGTTTAACTATGGCTACACCTTC
TRBJ1-1	TRBD1	.	TRBV6-1	CASSLDRGTEAFF	TGTGCCAGCAGTCTCGACAGGGGGACTGAAGCTTTCTTT
TRBJ1-1	.	.	TRBV11-2	CASSLDIRGRTTEAFF	TGTGCCAGCAGCTTAGATATTCGGGGGAGGACCACTGAAGCTTTCTTT
TRBJ2-7	TRBD1	.	TRBV30	CACWTGWNEQYF	TGTGCCTGTTGGACAGGGTGGAACGAGCAGTACTTC
TRBJ2-1	.	.	TRBV27	CASSTDSFNEQFF	TGTGCCAGCAGTACGGATAGTTTCAATGAGCAGTTCTTC
TRBJ1-3	.	.	TRBV6-6	CASSYSGSGNTIYF	TGTGCCAGCAGTTACTCAGGGTCTGGAAACACCATATATTTT
TRBJ2-7	.	.	TRBV4-1	CASSQEAPGGAEEQYF	TGCGCCAGCAGCCAAGAGGCCCCGGGGGGCGCGGAGGAGCAGTACTTC
TRBJ2-7	.	.	TRBV5-1	CASSLSPGGKSYEQYF	TGCGCCAGCAGCTTGAGTCCCGGGGGAAAGTCCTACGAGCAGTACTTC
TRBJ2-7	.	.	TRBV9	CASSVSGTASYEQYF	TGTGCCAGCAGCGTCTCCGGGACGGCATCCTACGAGCAGTACTTC
TRBJ1-6	.	.	TRBV28	CASSLSGDNSPLHF	TGTGCCAGCAGTTTGTCAGGGGATAATTCACCCCTCCACTTT
TRBJ2-1	TRBD1	once	TRBV15	CATSGQGAGGEQFF	TGTGCCACCAGCGGACAGGGGGCTGGCGGTGAGCAGTTCTTC